The 10 T cell receptor beta chains reported below all come from one sample, sequenced in a study of cytomegalovirus exposure and HLA in healthy donors. The PCR contained 60 Vbeta and 13 Jbeta primers. Some clones are missing from TCRdb's copy, which holds only in-frame ones; the method was immunoSEQ multiplex PCR. There are about 190,000 clones in the sample; over 70% occur only once, and 3% to 4% lies in the top ten. The sample comprised PBMCs. The receptors come from a woman aged 25 to 39 in good health and CMV-seropositive.

The chain employs TRBV6-5 and TRBJ2-7, with 9 bases identical to TRBD1. Germline V gives CDR1 MNHEY, CDR2 SVGAGI. The trim removed 7 bases at V and 7 bases at J, leaving 11 bases unmatched. CDR3 length equals 14 residues. In DNA form, the CDR3 reads TGTGCCAGCAAGACGGACAGGGGCCGAGGGGAGCAGTACTTC. It encodes CASKTDRGRGEQYF.

The CDR3 is CASSLGGRDEQYF. The CDR3 nucleotides are TGTGCCAGCAGCTTGGGGGGGCGGGACGAGCAGTACTTC. V gene TRBV5-4 combines with J gene TRBJ2-7; maybe TRBD1 (6 bases). The CDR3 runs to 13 residues. Germline CDR1 and CDR2: SGHNT and YYREEE (reference sequence). Trimming left V 0 bases short and J 5 bases short, with 9 bases between.

There are a few counts of this clone. This sequence joins TRBV5-1 and TRBJ2-7; 9 bases line up with TRBD1. The V segment lost 3 bases and the J segment 2 bases; nucleotides outside the gene matches: 3. Germline CDR1 SGHRS, CDR2 YFSETQ. The CDR3 is 14 residues long. CDR3 region: CASSWGQGAYEQYF. As DNA, the CDR3 is TGCGCCAGCAGCTGGGGACAGGGAGCCTACGAGCAGTACTTC.

The chain employs TRBV5-6 and TRBJ2-7, with 8 bases aligning to TRBD2. This CDR3 region has 13 residues. Looked up from germline, CDR1 is SGHDT and CDR2 is YYEEEE. Trimming at V came to 5 bases and at J to 1 base, leaving 2 bases not matched to a gene. Written as DNA, the CDR3 is TGTGCCAGCAGTTCGGGGGGGTCCTACGAGCAGTACTTC. It specifies CASSSGGSYEQYF.

The chain employs TRBV15 and TRBJ2-5, with 10 bases that match TRBD1. The closer fit of TRBJ2-7 to the DNA end suggests the J call may be wrong. The CDR3 extends over 17 amino acids. Germline V gives CDR1 LNHNV, CDR2 YYDKDF (reference sequence). The DNA for the CDR3 is TGTGCCACCAGCATCGGCAGAGGACAGGGGGAATGGGGCGAGCAGTACTTC. It encodes CATSIGRGQGEWGEQYF.

V is TRBV28 and J is TRBJ2-7; TRBD1 is a possible D gene (6 bases). Trimming cost V 1 base and J 3 bases, with 19 bases left between them. The germline gives CDR1 MDHEN, CDR2 SYDVKM. The CDR3 contains 17 residues. This CDR3 is CASSLSRTVRLSYEQYF. Here the CDR3 DNA reads TGTGCCAGCAGTTTATCGCGGACAGTTCGACTAAGCTACGAGCAGTACTTC.

V usage is TRBV6-4 and J usage is TRBJ1-1; D remains unclear. CDR3 length: 13 residues. Between the trimmed V and J ends, which lost 6 bases and 6 bases, there was a span of 14 bases. The germline gives CDR1 MRHNA, CDR2 SNTAGT. The CDR3 DNA sequence: TGTGCCAGCAGCGCCCAAGCGTACTCTGAAGCTTTCTTT. It encodes CASSAQAYSEAFF.

This rearrangement joins TRBV6-5 to TRBJ2-1; TRBD2 agrees at 7 bases. After removal of 0 bases from V and 3 bases from J, the junction contained 2 bases not matched to a gene. The CDR3 sequence is 15 residues long. Germline V gene data show CDR1 as MNHEY and CDR2 as SVGAGI. CDR3 coding DNA: TGTGCCAGCAGTTACTCAGCTAGCGGCTACAATGAGCAGTTCTTC. Translated: CASSYSASGYNEQFF.

The chain joins TRBV19 to TRBJ2-3, with TRBD1 as a possible D gene (6 bases). This CDR3 contains 15 residues. Trimming cost V 7 bases and J 11 bases, with 25 bases left between them. Germline CDR1 is LNHDA and CDR2 is SQIVND (reference sequence). CDR3 protein: CASTMESSRGVRQYF. In DNA, the CDR3 is TGTGCCAGTACCATGGAATCTAGCAGGGGAGTCAGGCAGTATTTT.

V usage is TRBV5-1 and J usage is TRBJ2-1, with 8 bases fitting TRBD1. The CDR3 covers 15 residues. V lost 3 bases to trimming and J lost 3 bases; unmatched junction nucleotides: 5. Per germline, CDR1 SGHRS and CDR2 YFSETQ. The CDR3 DNA follows: TGCGCCAGCAGCTACTATGGACAGGGCTACAATGAGCAGTTCTTC. Amino acids: CASSYYGQGYNEQFF.